This T cell receptor beta chain comes out of a study of early T cells in non-severe SARS-CoV-2 infection. Study summary: Sequencing input comprised bulk RNA from unsorted whole blood; chain pairing was not available. Study results and limitations: Anti-spike CD8 responses were favored by VDJdb matching, which missed private and CD4 specificities.

This clonotype was counted many times. Its antigen remains unidentified. Each single cDNA molecule received a unique molecular identifier. TCRdb reprocessed the 5' RACE reads via MiXCR and lists one record per CDR3 protein. The sample yields 35,000 to 55,000 distinct CDR3 sequences, 6% to 7% seen once. The CDR3 is 15 residues long. V lost 3 bases to trimming and J lost 4 bases, with 13 bases between them. Germline lookup yields CDR1 SGHNT and CDR2 YENEEA. The TCR comes from an adult who was a healthcare worker with PCR-confirmed SARS-CoV-2 infection or an uninfected control (not recorded which). The sample was whole blood, taken at baseline. V and J are TRBV11-3 and TRBJ2-1, with a tentative D call TRBD2 (6 bases). The CDR3 spells CASSFRSSAYNEQFF. DNA for the CDR3: TGTGCCAGCAGCTTTCGGTCTAGCGCGTACAATGAGCAGTTCTTC.